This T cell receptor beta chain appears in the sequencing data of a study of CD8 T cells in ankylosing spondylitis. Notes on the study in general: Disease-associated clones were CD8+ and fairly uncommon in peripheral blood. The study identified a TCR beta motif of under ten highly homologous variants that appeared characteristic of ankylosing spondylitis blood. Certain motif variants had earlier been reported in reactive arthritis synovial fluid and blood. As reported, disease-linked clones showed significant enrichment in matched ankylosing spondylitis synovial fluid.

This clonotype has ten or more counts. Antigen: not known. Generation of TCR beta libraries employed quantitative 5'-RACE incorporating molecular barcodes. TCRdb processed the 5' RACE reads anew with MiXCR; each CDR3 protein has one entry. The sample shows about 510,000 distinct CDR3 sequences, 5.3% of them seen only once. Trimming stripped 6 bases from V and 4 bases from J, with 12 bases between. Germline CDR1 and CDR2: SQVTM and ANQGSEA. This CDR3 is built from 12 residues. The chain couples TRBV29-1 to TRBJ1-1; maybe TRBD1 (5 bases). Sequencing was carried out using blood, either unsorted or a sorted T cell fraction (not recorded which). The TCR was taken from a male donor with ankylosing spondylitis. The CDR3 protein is CSVRRGGTEAFF. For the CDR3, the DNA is TGCAGCGTGCGAAGGGGTGGCACTGAAGCTTTCTTT.